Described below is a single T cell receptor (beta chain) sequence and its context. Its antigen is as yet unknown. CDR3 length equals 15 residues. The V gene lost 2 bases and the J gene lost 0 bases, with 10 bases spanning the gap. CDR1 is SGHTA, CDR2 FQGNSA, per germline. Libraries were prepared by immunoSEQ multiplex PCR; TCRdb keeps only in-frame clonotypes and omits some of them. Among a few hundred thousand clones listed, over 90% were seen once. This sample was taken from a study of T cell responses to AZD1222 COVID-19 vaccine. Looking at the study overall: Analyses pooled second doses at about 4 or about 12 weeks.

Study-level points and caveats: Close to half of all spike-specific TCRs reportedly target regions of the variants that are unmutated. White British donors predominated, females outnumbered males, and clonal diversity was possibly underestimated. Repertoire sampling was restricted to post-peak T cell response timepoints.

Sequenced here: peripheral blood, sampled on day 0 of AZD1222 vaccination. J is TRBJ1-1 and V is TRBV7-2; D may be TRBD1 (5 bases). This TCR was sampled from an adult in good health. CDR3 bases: TGTGCCAGCAGCTTATCCCAGGGTATGAACACTGAAGCTTTCTTT. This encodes CASSLSQGMNTEAFF.